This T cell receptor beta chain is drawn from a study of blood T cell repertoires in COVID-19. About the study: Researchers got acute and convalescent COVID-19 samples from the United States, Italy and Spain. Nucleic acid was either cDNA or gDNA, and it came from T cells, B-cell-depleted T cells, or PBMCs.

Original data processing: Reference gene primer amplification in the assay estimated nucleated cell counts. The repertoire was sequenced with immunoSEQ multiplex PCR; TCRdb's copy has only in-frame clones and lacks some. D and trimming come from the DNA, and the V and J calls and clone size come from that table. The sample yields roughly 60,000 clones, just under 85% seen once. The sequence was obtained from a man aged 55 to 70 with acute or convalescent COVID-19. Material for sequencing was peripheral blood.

CDR3 sequence reads: CATFRGSGSTGELFF. In DNA, the CDR3 is TGTGCCACCTTCAGGGGATCGGGGAGCACCGGGGAGCTGTTTTTT. V is TRBV28 and J is TRBJ2-2; D is perhaps TRBD1 (6 bases). V lost 10 bases, J lost 4 bases, and 19 bases lay in between. The CDR3 spans 15 residues. Germline V CDR1 and CDR2: MDHEN, SYDVKM.